The present TCR beta chain was sequenced within a study of technical replicates of blood from a few donors. Profiled with immunoSEQ multiplex PCR; TCRdb holds only in-frame clones, not every one. The sample holds approximately 79,000 clones, approximately 97% seen once. Germline loops: CDR1 LNHDA, CDR2 SQIVND (reference sequence). With 3 bases clipped from V and 6 bases from J, the junction kept 8 bases outside the gene matches. The CDR3 runs 18 residues. The chain carries TRBV19 and TRBJ2-1; 16 positions match TRBD2. The sequenced material came from T cells isolated from PBMCs. The clonotype comes from a human donor in good health. CDR3 region: CASSIRGLAGGPRNEQFF. The CDR3 bases are TGTGCCAGTAGTATCCGGGGACTAGCGGGGGGGCCTCGCAATGAGCAGTTCTTC.